The rows below give T cell receptor beta chains drawn from one sample of a study of cytomegalovirus exposure and HLA in healthy donors. TCRdb's table, derived via immunoSEQ multiplex PCR, lists solely in-frame clones and lacks some. The data contain over 75,000 clones, roughly four fifths of them singletons. Sequences were obtained from PBMCs. The receptor source for this set is a man under 40 in good health and CMV-seropositive. CDR3s include the opening cysteine and the closing phenylalanine or tryptophan. D genes are given only for firm matches. Size is omitted from some rows. Given values are once, few, many or a class for expanded clones.

V,D,J,size,CDR3,DNA
TRBV19,TRBD2,TRBJ2-3,.,CASSLPGLAEMTDTQYF,TGTGCCAGTAGTCTCCCGGGACTAGCGGAGATGACAGATACGCAGTATTTT
TRBV4-1,.,TRBJ1-2,.,CASSPGLRGLGGYTF,TGCGCCAGCAGCCCCGGACTGCGGGGATTGGGTGGCTACACCTTC
TRBV6-5,TRBD2,TRBJ2-7,.,CASSSPLAGDVREQYF,TGTGCCAGCAGTTCCCCGCTAGCGGGAGATGTGCGCGAGCAGTACTTC
TRBV7-2,TRBD2,TRBJ2-5,once,CASSQAGAETQYF,TGTGCCAGCAGCCAAGCGGGGGCAGAGACCCAGTACTTC
TRBV25-1,TRBD1,TRBJ1-2,.,CASSRQGGYGYTF,TGTGCCAGCAGCCGACAGGGTGGCTATGGCTACACCTTC
TRBV25-1,.,TRBJ2-1,.,CASSESNDNEQFF,TGTGCCAGCAGTGAATCTAATGACAATGAGCAGTTCTTC
TRBV6-5,.,TRBJ2-5,few,CASSQTRTRQETQYF,TGTGCCAGCAGCCAAACCCGGACTCGGCAAGAGACCCAGTACTTC
TRBV30,.,TRBJ2-7,once,CAWSGLSAREQYF,TGTGCCTGGAGTGGACTGTCGGCGCGGGAGCAGTACTTC
TRBV7-8,.,TRBJ2-1,.,CASSLVGGGSYNEQFF,TGTGCCAGCAGCTTAGTAGGGGGGGGCTCCTACAATGAGCAGTTCTTC
TRBV19,TRBD1,TRBJ1-2,.,CASSHNTGTGYGYTF,TGTGCCAGTAGCCACAACACCGGGACAGGGTATGGCTACACCTTC
TRBV11-2,TRBD2,TRBJ2-1,.,CASSPFGAGEQFF,TGTGCCAGCAGCCCCTTTGGAGCGGGAGAACAGTTCTTC
TRBV18,TRBD1,TRBJ2-3,.,CASSSKTGDSTDTQYF,TGTGCCAGCTCATCTAAGACAGGGGACTCCACAGATACGCAGTATTTT
TRBV30,.,TRBJ1-5,.,CAWSVGGHQPQHF,TGTGCCTGGAGTGTGGGAGGGCATCAGCCCCAGCATTTT
TRBV7-8,TRBD1,TRBJ1-2,few,CASSLDDRDYGYTF,TGTGCCAGCAGCTTAGATGACAGGGACTATGGCTACACCTTC
TRBV25-1,.,TRBJ2-7,.,CASSGLTGYEQYF,TGTGCCAGCAGTGGGCTTACAGGCTACGAGCAGTACTTC
TRBV10-2,TRBD1,TRBJ2-7,.,CASGQGDEQYF,TGCGCCAGCGGACAGGGGGACGAGCAGTACTTC
TRBV10-1,TRBD1,TRBJ2-7,.,CASSESNRGYEQYF,TGCGCCAGCAGTGAGTCTAACAGGGGGTACGAGCAGTACTTC
TRBV27,.,TRBJ1-4,.,CASSLGRGGEKLFF,TGTGCCAGCAGTTTAGGGAGGGGGGGTGAAAAACTGTTTTTT
TRBV5-6,TRBD1,TRBJ1-1,few,CASSFGTGNTEAFF,TGTGCCAGCAGCTTTGGGACAGGGAACACTGAAGCTTTCTTT
TRBV14,.,TRBJ2-3,.,CASSIWNSNTDTQYF,TGTGCCAGCAGCATCTGGAACAGTAACACAGATACGCAGTATTTT
TRBV2,.,TRBJ2-3,once,CASSEFRERTDTQYF,TGTGCCAGCAGTGAATTCAGGGAAAGGACAGATACGCAGTATTTT
TRBV6-1,.,TRBJ1-1,.,CAGLNRREAFF,TGTGCCGGCCTGAATCGGAGAGAAGCTTTCTTT
TRBV7-6,.,TRBJ2-7,few,CASSLGGVGYEQYF,TGTGCCAGCAGCTTAGGGGGCGTAGGGTACGAGCAGTACTTC
TRBV18,.,TRBJ2-6,.,CASSDRPGGSSVNGANVLTF,TGTGCCAGCTCAGACCGACCAGGGGGGTCCAGTGTTAACGGGGCCAACGTCCTGACTTTC
TRBV5-4,TRBD1,TRBJ2-7,.,CASSLFGRGLGEQYF,TGTGCCAGCAGCTTGTTCGGCAGGGGGCTAGGGGAGCAGTACTTC
TRBV5-1,.,TRBJ1-1,.,CASSFGQLNTEAFF,TGCGCCAGCAGCTTCGGACAGCTGAACACTGAAGCTTTCTTT
TRBV30,TRBD1,TRBJ1-3,.,CAWRRDSAFGNTIYF,TGTGCCTGGAGGAGGGACAGCGCTTTTGGAAACACCATATATTTT
TRBV10-3,TRBD1,TRBJ2-7,.,CAAGRDRGYEQYF,TGTGCCGCAGGACGGGACAGGGGATACGAGCAGTACTTC
TRBV29-1,TRBD1,TRBJ1-4,.,CSVEYLDRGHEKLFF,TGCAGCGTTGAGTATTTGGACAGGGGCCATGAAAAACTGTTTTTT
TRBV15,.,TRBJ2-5,.,CATSKGGEETQYF,TGTGCCACCAGTAAAGGGGGTGAGGAGACCCAGTACTTC
TRBV14,.,TRBJ2-7,.,CASSQGTGAYEQYF,TGTGCCAGCAGCCAAGGGACCGGGGCCTACGAGCAGTACTTC
TRBV29-1,.,TRBJ1-5,few,CSVGGGGNEPQHF,TGCAGCGTGGGGGGTGGAGGGAACGAGCCCCAGCATTTT
TRBV5-1,TRBD2,TRBJ2-7,.,CASSSGLAYEQYF,TGCGCCAGCAGCTCGGGACTAGCCTACGAGCAGTACTTC
TRBV6-6,.,TRBJ2-5,.,CASSYGRGGQETQYF,TGTGCCAGCAGTTACGGCAGGGGAGGGCAAGAGACCCAGTACTTC
TRBV30,.,TRBJ1-2,.,CAWTGWDYGYTF,TGTGCCTGGACAGGGTGGGACTATGGCTACACCTTC
TRBV19,.,TRBJ2-2,once,CASSSGAVTGELFF,TGTGCCAGTAGTAGTGGGGCAGTCACCGGGGAGCTGTTTTTT
TRBV19,.,TRBJ1-5,.,CASSDWRNSNQPQHF,TGTGCCAGTAGTGACTGGCGGAATAGCAATCAGCCCCAGCATTTT
TRBV4-1,.,TRBJ1-1,medium-sized,CASSQETGKYEAFF,TGCGCCAGCAGCCAAGAGACGGGAAAATACGAAGCTTTCTTT
TRBV28,.,TRBJ1-4,.,CASLWGRGEKLFF,TGTGCCAGTCTATGGGGGCGCGGTGAAAAACTGTTTTTT
TRBV5-1,.,TRBJ1-2,.,CASSPQGINYGYTF,TGCGCCAGCAGCCCGCAGGGGATTAACTATGGCTACACCTTC
TRBV18,.,TRBJ1-3,.,CASSPRNAGSSGNTIYF,TGTGCCAGCTCACCAAGGAATGCAGGTTCCTCTGGAAACACCATATATTTT
TRBV6-5,TRBD1,TRBJ1-4,few,CASSFDRGREKLFF,TGTGCCAGCAGTTTCGACAGGGGGCGAGAAAAACTGTTTTTT
TRBV10-1,.,TRBJ2-5,.,CASGLKETQYF,TGCGCCAGCGGGCTCAAAGAGACCCAGTACTTC
TRBV28,.,TRBJ1-1,.,CASSSFRVGNTEAFF,TGTGCCAGCAGTTCATTCAGGGTCGGTAACACTGAAGCTTTCTTT
TRBV14,.,TRBJ2-3,.,CASSQEEGQFCTDTQYF,TGTGCCAGCAGCCAAGAGGAGGGACAGTTCTGCACAGATACGCAGTATTTT
TRBV19,.,TRBJ2-7,.,CASRRPGKNSYEQYF,TGTGCCAGTAGGCGACCAGGCAAGAACTCCTACGAGCAGTACTTC
TRBV15,.,TRBJ1-2,.,CATSRDGSGNYGYTF,TGTGCCACCAGCAGAGATGGGTCAGGGAACTATGGCTACACCTTC
TRBV7-2,.,TRBJ1-4,.,CASSPTGGREKLFF,TGTGCCAGCAGCCCGACTGGGGGCAGGGAAAAACTGTTTTTT
TRBV6-6,TRBD2,TRBJ2-2,.,CAARLAANTGELFF,TGTGCCGCCCGACTAGCGGCAAACACCGGGGAGCTGTTTTTT
TRBV2,TRBD1,TRBJ2-7,.,CASRDRAGTGVSYEQYF,TGTGCCAGCAGGGACCGAGCCGGGACAGGGGTGAGCTACGAGCAGTACTTC
TRBV5-6,.,TRBJ1-3,.,CASSFAGTSGNTIYF,TGTGCCAGCAGCTTCGCCGGGACATCTGGAAACACCATATATTTT
TRBV19,.,TRBJ1-5,.,CASNHSPGNQPQHF,TGTGCCAGTAACCACTCGCCGGGCAATCAGCCCCAGCATTTT
TRBV30,TRBD2,TRBJ2-1,.,CAWSGHSGLAGGAEQFF,TGTGCCTGGAGCGGACACTCGGGACTAGCGGGGGGAGCTGAGCAGTTCTTC